This T cell receptor (beta chain) came from a study of Graves' ophthalmopathy and Graves' hyperthyroidism. About the research overall: Stable hyperthyroidism denotes an absence of ophthalmopathy throughout 18 months of follow-up. Study outcomes and limitations: Most thyroid clonotypes expanded beyond 0.001 frequency were also found in blood. The model forecast ophthalmopathy progression, reaching roughly 71% sensitivity and 72.22% specificity.

Amplification of TCR beta CDR3 regions used RNA transcripts. A first-round RT-PCR used HTBI primers, followed by a second-round multiplex PCR. TCRdb reanalysed the multiplex PCR reads using MiXCR and keeps one entry per CDR3 protein. The table lists about 600,000 distinct CDR3 sequences, under 45% of them singletons. As regards this clonotype: The antigen remains undetermined. The junction departs from germline at one end; a sequencing error may be responsible.

Clinicians made diagnoses from clinical symptoms, serum thyroxine, TRAb, thyroid ultrasound and orbital computed tomography. Per germline, CDR1 SGHRS and CDR2 YFSETQ. This CDR3 comprises 16 residues. This receptor was taken from an adult man with Graves' hyperthyroidism. This rearrangement joins TRBV5-1 to TRBJ2-2; TRBD2 matches 8 bases. The sequencing input was peripheral blood or thyroid tissue (not recorded which). The CDR3 DNA follows: TGCGCCGGCAGCTTGGAACTAGCGGCGAACACCGGGGAGCTGTTTTTT. Translating it yields CAGSLELAANTGELFF.